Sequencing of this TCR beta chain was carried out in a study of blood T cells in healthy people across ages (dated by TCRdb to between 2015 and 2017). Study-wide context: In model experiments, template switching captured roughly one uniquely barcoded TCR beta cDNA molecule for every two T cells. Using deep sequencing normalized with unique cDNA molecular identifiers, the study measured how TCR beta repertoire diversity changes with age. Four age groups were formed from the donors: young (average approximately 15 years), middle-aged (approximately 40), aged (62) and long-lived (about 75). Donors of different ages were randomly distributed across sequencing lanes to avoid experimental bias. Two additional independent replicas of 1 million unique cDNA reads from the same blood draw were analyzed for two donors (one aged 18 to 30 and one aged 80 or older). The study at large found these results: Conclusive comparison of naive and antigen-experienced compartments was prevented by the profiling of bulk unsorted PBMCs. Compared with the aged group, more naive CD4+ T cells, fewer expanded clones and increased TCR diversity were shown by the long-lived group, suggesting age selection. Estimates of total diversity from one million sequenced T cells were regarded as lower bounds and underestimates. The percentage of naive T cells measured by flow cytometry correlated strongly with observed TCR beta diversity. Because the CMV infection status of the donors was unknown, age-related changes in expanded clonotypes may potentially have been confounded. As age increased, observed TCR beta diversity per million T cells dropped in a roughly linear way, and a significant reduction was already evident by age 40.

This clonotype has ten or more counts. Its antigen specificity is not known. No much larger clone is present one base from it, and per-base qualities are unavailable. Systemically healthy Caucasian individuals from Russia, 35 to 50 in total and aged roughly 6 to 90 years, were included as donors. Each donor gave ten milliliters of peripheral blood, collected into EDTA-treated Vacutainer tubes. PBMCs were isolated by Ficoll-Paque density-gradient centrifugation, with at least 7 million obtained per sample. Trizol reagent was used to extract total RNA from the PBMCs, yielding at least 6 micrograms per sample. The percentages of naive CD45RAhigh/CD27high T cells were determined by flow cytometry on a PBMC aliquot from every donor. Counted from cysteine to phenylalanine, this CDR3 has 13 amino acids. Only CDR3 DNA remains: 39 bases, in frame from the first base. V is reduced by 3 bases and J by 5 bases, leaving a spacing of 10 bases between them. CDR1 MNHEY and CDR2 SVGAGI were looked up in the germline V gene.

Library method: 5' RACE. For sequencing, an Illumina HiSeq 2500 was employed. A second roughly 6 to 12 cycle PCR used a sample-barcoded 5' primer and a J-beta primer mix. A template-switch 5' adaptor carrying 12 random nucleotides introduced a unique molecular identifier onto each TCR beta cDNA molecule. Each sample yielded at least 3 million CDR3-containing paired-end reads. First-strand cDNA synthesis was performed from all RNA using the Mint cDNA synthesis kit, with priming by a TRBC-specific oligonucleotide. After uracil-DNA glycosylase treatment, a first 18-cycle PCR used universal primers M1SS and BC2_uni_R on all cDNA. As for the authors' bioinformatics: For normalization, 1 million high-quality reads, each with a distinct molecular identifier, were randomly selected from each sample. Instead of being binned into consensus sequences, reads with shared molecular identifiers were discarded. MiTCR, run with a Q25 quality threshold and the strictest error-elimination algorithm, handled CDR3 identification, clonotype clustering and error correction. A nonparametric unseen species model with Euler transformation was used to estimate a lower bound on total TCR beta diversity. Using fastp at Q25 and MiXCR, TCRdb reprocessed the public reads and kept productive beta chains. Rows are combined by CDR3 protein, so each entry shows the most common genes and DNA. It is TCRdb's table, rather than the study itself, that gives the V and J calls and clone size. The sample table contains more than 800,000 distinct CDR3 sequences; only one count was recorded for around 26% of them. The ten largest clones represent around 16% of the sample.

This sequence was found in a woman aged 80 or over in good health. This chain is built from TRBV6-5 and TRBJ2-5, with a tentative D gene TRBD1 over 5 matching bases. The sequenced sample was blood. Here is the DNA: TGTGCCAGCAGTTATAGGGGCGGCGAGACCCAGTACTTC. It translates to CASSYRGGETQYF.